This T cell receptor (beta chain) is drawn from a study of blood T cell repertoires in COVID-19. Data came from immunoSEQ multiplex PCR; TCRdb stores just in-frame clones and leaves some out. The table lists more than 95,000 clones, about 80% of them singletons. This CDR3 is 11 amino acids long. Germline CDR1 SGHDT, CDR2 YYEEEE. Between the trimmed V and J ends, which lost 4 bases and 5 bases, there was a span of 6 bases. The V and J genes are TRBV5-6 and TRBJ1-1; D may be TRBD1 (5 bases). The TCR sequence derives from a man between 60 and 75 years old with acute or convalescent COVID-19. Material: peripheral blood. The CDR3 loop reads CASSRQTEAFF. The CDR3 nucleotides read TGTGCCAGCAGCAGACAGACTGAAGCTTTCTTT. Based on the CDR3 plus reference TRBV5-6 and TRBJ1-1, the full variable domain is DAGVTQSPTHLIKTRGQQVTLRCSPKSGHDTVSWYQQALGQGPQFIFQYYEEEERQRGNFPDRFSGHQFPNYSSELNVNALLLGDSALYLCASSRQTEAFFGQGTRLTVV.